This T cell receptor beta chain was captured by sequencing in a study of blood T cell repertoires in COVID-19. Study at large: Nucleic acid was either cDNA or gDNA, and it came from T cells, B-cell-depleted T cells, or PBMCs.

Trimming pared 2 bases from V and 3 bases from J, leaving 14 bases between. This CDR3 comprises 15 residues. The germline CDR1 and CDR2 sequences are SGHVS and FNYEAQ. Source study methods: Nucleated cell number was recorded as an estimate derived from reference gene primer amplification. Method: immunoSEQ multiplex PCR; TCRdb's copy keeps in-frame clones and lacks some. D and trimming were read from the DNA, whereas the V and J calls and clone size are those reported in that table. Among fewer than 350,000 clones listed, 75% to 95% were seen once. This sequence was found in a woman aged 30 to 39 with COVID-19, enrolled during active disease. Material for sequencing was peripheral blood. V usage is TRBV7-6 and J usage is TRBJ2-7, with D possibly matching TRBD2 (5 bases). Here the CDR3 reads CASSLNPNGIYEQYF. The CDR3 coding sequence is TGTGCCAGCAGCTTAAACCCCAACGGGATCTACGAGCAGTACTTC.